The 25 T cell receptor beta chains below all came from one sample that was sequenced in a study of blood T cell repertoires in COVID-19. The protocol was immunoSEQ multiplex PCR, while the TCRdb copy is restricted to in-frame clones and leaves out a portion. The table has around 170,000 clones, around 83% seen once; the top ten hold more than 1.5%. The specimen was peripheral blood. These receptors originate from a human donor in a cohort sampled during active COVID-19.

V is TRBV4-2 and J is TRBJ1-6; 10 bases are a match to TRBD1. The CDR3 sequence is 16 residues long. V lost 0 bases, J lost 8 bases, and 4 bases stayed unmatched. Germline CDR1 is LGHNA and CDR2 is YNFKEQ. The CDR3, as DNA: TGTGCCAGCAGCCAAGATTCTGGACAGGGGGATTCACCCCTCCACTTT. This sequence encodes CASSQDSGQGDSPLHF.

The chain carries TRBV7-6 and TRBJ2-1; tentatively, D is TRBD2 (7 bases). The CDR3 consists of 11 residues. V was clipped by 8 bases and J by 8 bases, with 10 bases between them. CDR1 SGHVS and CDR2 FNYEAQ come from the germline V gene. CDR3 protein: CASGGAHEQFF. CDR3 nucleotides: TGTGCCAGCGGGGGGGCCCATGAGCAGTTCTTC.

The gene calls are TRBV25-1 and TRBJ1-1; D not certain. Germline-derived CDR1 and CDR2 are MGHDK and SYGVNS. There are 14 residues in the CDR3. Trimming took 2 bases from V and 0 from J, leaving 7 bases between them. CDR3 amino acids: CASSEIRLNTEAFF. As DNA, the CDR3 is TGTGCCAGCAGTGAAATACGGTTGAACACTGAAGCTTTCTTT.

The gene calls are TRBV7-8 and TRBJ2-7; TRBD2 agrees at 14 bases. The junction had 5 bases not matched to a gene; V was cut back by 3 bases and J by 4 bases. Germline assignment: CDR1 SGHVS and CDR2 FQNEAQ. This CDR3 has 16 residues. CDR3 sequence: CASSLGLAGVSYEQYF. DNA for the CDR3: TGTGCCAGCAGCTTGGGACTAGCGGGAGTATCATACGAGCAGTACTTC. Full variable domain (remainder filled in from reference TRBV7-8 and TRBJ2-7): GAGVSQSPRYKVAKRGQDVALRCDPISGHVSLFWYQQALGQGPEFLTYFQNEAQLDKSGLPSDRFFAERPEGSVSTLKIQRTQQEDSAVYLCASSLGLAGVSYEQYFGPGTRLTVT.

The chain has TRBV5-1 and TRBJ2-7; 12 bases align to TRBD1. From germline, CDR1 is SGHRS and CDR2 YFSETQ. The CDR3 loop spans 16 amino acids. V dropped 0 bases and J dropped 6; count of bases not matched to a gene: 7. The CDR3 here is CASSLDPGQGAGEQYF. The CDR3 DNA reads as TGCGCCAGCAGCTTGGACCCGGGACAGGGGGCGGGCGAGCAGTACTTC.

This clone was detected a few times. The chain couples TRBV24-1 to TRBJ1-1; D may be TRBD1 (6 bases). CDR3 length equals 19 residues. Germline V gene lookup returns CDR1 KGHDR and CDR2 SFDVKD. Trimming stripped 2 bases from V and 6 bases from J, with 27 bases between. The CDR3 loop reads CATSDSWTAVASQISEAFF. The CDR3 DNA reads as TGTGCCACCAGTGATTCTTGGACAGCGGTTGCGTCCCAAATCTCTGAAGCTTTCTTT.

The genes are TRBV6-5 and TRBJ2-1; D perhaps matches TRBD1 (5 bases). Germline V gives CDR1 MNHEY, CDR2 SVGAGI. The CDR3 sequence is 11 residues long. Trimming pared 7 bases from V and 8 bases from J, leaving 9 bases between. The CDR3 nucleotides read TGTGCCAGCATCCAGGGCCATGAGCAGTTCTTC. Its protein product is CASIQGHEQFF.

This clone was seen a handful of times. This chain connects TRBV4-2 to TRBJ1-2, with 8 bases fitting TRBD1. The germline CDR1 and CDR2 sequences are LGHNA and YNFKEQ. This CDR3 has 16 residues. V shed 0 bases and J 4 bases; nucleotides not matched to a gene: 7. CDR3 region: CASSQDGTGRSYGYTF. As DNA, the CDR3 is TGTGCCAGCAGCCAAGATGGGACAGGCCGGTCCTATGGCTACACCTTC.

This chain uses TRBV5-1 with TRBJ1-2, with 7 positions matching TRBD1. Trimming removed 2 bases from V and 0 bases from J; junction bases left unmatched: 13. The V gene's germline CDR1 is SGHRS and CDR2 YFSETQ. CDR3 size: 18 residues. The CDR3 region is CASSFTTLADRANYGYTF. The CDR3 DNA sequence: TGCGCCAGCAGCTTCACCACACTAGCCGACAGGGCTAACTATGGCTACACCTTC.

This clone was seen a single time. CDR3 sequence (DNA): TGTGCCAGCAGCCCTAGGCGGGGGAACGAGCAGTACTTC. Protein sequence: CASSPRRGNEQYF. The genes are TRBV7-8 and TRBJ2-7, with TRBD2 matching 7 bases. V lost 5 bases and J lost 5; bases outside the gene matches: 6. This CDR3 contains 13 residues. The germline V gene has CDR1 SGHVS and CDR2 FQNEAQ.

The chain recombines TRBV19 with TRBJ1-5; 7 bases align to TRBD1. CDR3 length: 14 amino acids. Germline CDR1 LNHDA, CDR2 SQIVND (reference sequence). J gave up 7 bases and V 1 base, and 4 bases lay outside the gene matches. The CDR3 DNA reads as TGTGCCAGTAGTATAGGTCTACAGGGGCAGCCCCAGCATTTT. Its translation is CASSIGLQGQPQHF.

The J gene is TRBJ2-3, the V gene TRBV6-5; unclear D gene. V lost 6 bases, J lost 8 bases, and 12 bases lay in between. The CDR3 loop spans 12 amino acids. Germline CDR1 and CDR2: MNHEY and SVGAGI. The CDR3 sequence is CASRGSPGTQYF. CDR3 sequence (DNA): TGTGCCAGCAGGGGTTCCCCGGGTACGCAGTATTTT.

This clone has only a few counts. Here the CDR3 DNA reads TGCGCCAGCAGTGAAGCTAGCGGGGGGGCAGAGACCCAGTACTTC. Protein: CASSEASGGAETQYF. The chain has TRBV10-2 and TRBJ2-5, with TRBD2 matching over 12 bases. CDR3 size: 15 residues. Germline CDR1 WSHSY, CDR2 SAAADI. The V segment lost 3 bases and the J segment 4 bases; nucleotides outside the gene matches: 3.

In this sample, this clone turned up once. This chain uses TRBV18 with TRBJ1-4; TRBD1 agrees at 10 bases. Germline CDR1 is KGHSH and CDR2 is LQKENI. The CDR3 runs 14 residues. The V and J ends lost 4 bases and 5 bases, in that order; junction bases with no gene match: 1. The CDR3 nucleotides are TGTGCCAGCTCACGGGACAGGGGAAATGAAAAACTGTTTTTT. It specifies CASSRDRGNEKLFF.

This sequence joins TRBV3-1 (or the pseudogene TRBV3-2) and TRBJ2-7, with unresolved D. With 1 base removed from V and 4 bases from J, the gap between germline ends came to 5 bases. This CDR3 has 12 residues. Germline V gene sequence: CDR1 LGHDT, CDR2 YNNKEL (reference sequence). The CDR3 nucleotides read TGTGCCAGCAGCCAAGTCCTTTACGAGCAGTACTTC. Translation: CASSQVLYEQYF.

This rearrangement joins TRBV11-2 to TRBJ2-7, with 7 bases identical to TRBD1. V shed 0 bases and J 2 bases; nucleotides not matched to a gene: 4. This CDR3 is 15 amino acids long. Germline V gives CDR1 SGHAT, CDR2 FQNNGV. Written as DNA, the CDR3 is TGTGCCAGCAGCTTAGAACCGGGACAGACCTACGAGCAGTACTTC. It translates to CASSLEPGQTYEQYF.

This clone was observed a handful of times. The chain links TRBV28 to TRBJ2-7, with TRBD1 matching over 9 bases. The V and J ends lost 5 bases and 4 bases, in that order; junction bases with no gene match: 12. There are 16 residues in the CDR3. CDR1 is MDHEN and CDR2 is SYDVKM in the germline V gene. The CDR3 loop reads CASSPGTGRGSYEQYF. The CDR3 DNA reads TGTGCCAGCAGTCCCGGGACAGGGAGAGGGTCTTACGAGCAGTACTTC.

The chain employs TRBV3-1 (or the pseudogene TRBV3-2) and TRBJ2-7; D remains ambiguous. The CDR3 runs to 13 residues. CDR1 is LGHDT and CDR2 is YNNKEL in the germline V gene (reference sequence). V was cut by 8 bases and J by 0 bases, with 11 bases left in between. The CDR3 region is CASLDGFSYEQYF. CDR3 coding DNA: TGTGCCAGCCTAGACGGTTTCTCCTACGAGCAGTACTTC.

A single count supports this clone. The rearrangement links TRBV27 to TRBJ1-6; possible D gene TRBD1, 6 bases. This CDR3 has 16 amino acids. Trimming removed 5 bases from V and 0 bases from J, with 11 bases in between. Germline loops: CDR1 MNHEY, CDR2 SMNVEV (reference sequence). DNA of the CDR3: TGTGCCAGCAGTCCCACAGGGAGCTCCTATAATTCACCCCTCCACTTT. Protein sequence: CASSPTGSSYNSPLHF.

The chain has TRBV6-2 or TRBV6-3 and TRBJ2-3; TRBD2 might be the D (6 bases). The germline gives CDR1 MNHEY, CDR2 SVGEGT. V dropped 2 bases and J dropped 5 bases, with 11 bases sitting between them. The CDR3 is 14 amino acids. As DNA, the CDR3 is TGTGCCAGCAGTTACGTGCGGGGCCGAGATACGCAGTATTTT. Its translation: CASSYVRGRDTQYF.

With regard to this clone: Within the sample, other DNA sequences also encode this same CDR3. The V gene is TRBV6-2 or TRBV6-3, the J gene TRBJ2-7; TRBD2 matches at 8 bases. V shed 6 bases, J shed 1 base, and the junction held 8 bases outside the gene matches. Looked up from germline, CDR1 is MNHEY and CDR2 is SVGEGT. The CDR3 runs to 15 residues. The CDR3 nucleotides read TGTGCCAGCAGCAGCACTAGCGGAGGATCCTACGAGCAGTACTTC. It codes for CASSSTSGGSYEQYF.

The gene calls are TRBV15 and TRBJ1-2; maybe TRBD1 (5 bases). The V end was cut by 0 bases, the J end by 3 bases, with 14 bases between. The germline gives CDR1 LNHNV, CDR2 YYDKDF (reference sequence). The CDR3 runs 16 residues. The CDR3 is CATSRDTGTAYYGYTF. The CDR3 DNA is TGTGCCACCAGCAGAGACACCGGGACTGCCTACTATGGCTACACCTTC.

The chain carries TRBV20-1 and TRBJ1-5; possibly TRBD1 for D (5 bases). The germline V gene encodes CDR1 DFQATT and CDR2 SNEGSKA (reference sequence). The CDR3 contains 15 residues. Trimming pared 3 bases from V and 4 bases from J, leaving 16 bases between. For the CDR3, the DNA is TGCAGTGCTAGTACCTTTGACAGTGCGAATCAGCCCCAGCATTTT. Protein product: CSASTFDSANQPQHF.

V is TRBV28 and J is TRBJ2-5; possible D gene TRBD2, 6 bases. Germline V gene lookup returns CDR1 MDHEN and CDR2 SYDVKM. V was pared by 5 bases and J by 4 bases, with 11 bases between. The CDR3 is 13 amino acids. CDR3: CASSLRGLETQYF. The CDR3 DNA follows: TGTGCCAGCAGTCTCCGGGGACTAGAGACCCAGTACTTC. The whole variable domain, filled in from reference TRBV28 and TRBJ2-5, reads DVKVTQSSRYLVKRTGEKVFLECVQDMDHENMFWYRQDPGLGLRLIYFSYDVKMKEKGDIPEGYSVSREKKERFSLILESASTNQTSMYLCASSLRGLETQYFGPGTRLLVL.

This sequence joins TRBV3-1 (or the pseudogene TRBV3-2) and TRBJ2-7; D is ambiguous. This CDR3 is built from 12 residues. In germline, CDR1 is LGHDT, CDR2 YNNKEL (reference sequence). V gave up 4 bases and J gave up 3 bases, with 7 bases separating them. The CDR3 reads CASSPHSYEQYF. CDR3 coding DNA: TGTGCCAGCAGCCCCCACAGCTACGAGCAGTACTTC.